The 8 T cell receptor beta chains listed next were all sequenced from one sample in a study of blood T cells in healthy people across ages. For the second PCR, which ran for about 6 to 11 cycles, a sample-barcoded 5' primer and a J-beta primer mix were used. TCRdb used MiXCR to reprocess the 5' RACE reads, holding one entry per CDR3 protein. The sample has fewer than 1.5 million distinct CDR3 sequences, roughly 40% seen once. Sequenced material: blood. Receptor source: a woman between 18 and 29 years old in good health.

The genes are TRBV20-1 and TRBJ1-2; D is possibly TRBD1 (6 bases). Germline V gene lookup returns CDR1 DFQATT and CDR2 SNEGSKA (reference sequence). The CDR3 runs to 15 residues. Trimming pared 0 bases from V and 7 bases from J, leaving 18 bases between. CDR3 DNA sequence: TGCAGTGCTAGAGATCGGACCAGGGGCACGTTTGGCTACACCTTC. Translated: CSARDRTRGTFGYTF.

This CDR3 reads CASSPPGTRSYYGYTF. Written as DNA, the CDR3 is TGTGCCAGCAGCCCGCCGGGGACAAGATCCTACTATGGCTACACCTTC. The rearrangement uses TRBV3-1 and TRBJ1-2; a weak D match, TRBD1 (6 bases). Germline V lookup: CDR1 LGHDT, CDR2 YNNKEL (reference sequence). V was clipped by 4 bases and J by 3 bases, with 18 bases between them. CDR3 length equals 16 residues. The complete variable domain, with remaining parts taken from reference TRBV3-1 and TRBJ1-2, reads DTAVSQTPKYLVTQMGNDKSIKCEQNLGHDTMYWYKQDSKKFLKIMFSYNNKELIINETVPNRFSPKSPDKAHLNLHINSLELGDSAVYFCASSPPGTRSYYGYTFGSGTRLTVV.

This clonotype was found a few times. The rearrangement links TRBV20-1 to TRBJ2-3; D is perhaps TRBD2 (5 bases). The CDR3 totals 16 residues. The V gene lost 7 bases and the J gene lost 0 bases, with 20 bases spanning the gap. Germline V lookup: CDR1 DFQATT, CDR2 SNEGSKA (reference sequence). The CDR3 DNA is TGCAGTGTGGTTGCGCCAGCGGAAAGTAGCACAGATACGCAGTATTTT. Translating it yields CSVVAPAESSTDTQYF.

This clonotype is a singleton in its sample. CDR3 coding DNA: TGCAGTGCTAGTGACGTGACAGGGGGCAAGACCCTCCACTTT. Translating gives CSASDVTGGKTLHF. This chain joins TRBV20-1 and TRBJ1-6; 10 nucleotides match TRBD1. This CDR3 is 14 amino acids long. CDR1 and CDR2 from the germline V gene are DFQATT and SNEGSKA (reference sequence). The V segment lost 3 bases and the J segment 14 bases; nucleotides outside the gene matches: 10.

This clonotype has only a few counts. This sequence joins TRBV12-3 or TRBV12-4 and TRBJ2-5, with D possibly called TRBD1 or TRBD2 (6 bases each). V gave up 3 bases and J gave up 4 bases, with 21 bases separating them. The length of the CDR3 is 17 residues. The CDR3 sequence is CASSFGLEGGGGETQYF. Here the CDR3 DNA reads TGTGCCAGCAGTTTCGGTCTAGAGGGTGGAGGGGGAGAGACCCAGTACTTC.

This clonotype was found many times. The rearrangement links TRBV4-1 to TRBJ2-1; a possible D gene is TRBD2 (6 bases). CDR3 length: 14 amino acids. CDR1 and CDR2 (germline): MGHRA, YSYEKL. V dropped 0 bases and J dropped 8 bases, with 11 bases sitting between them. The CDR3 coding sequence is TGCGCCAGCAGCCAAGAACTAGCTTACCATGAGCAGTTCTTC. Its translation is CASSQELAYHEQFF.

DNA of the CDR3: TGTGCCAGCATAGGGGACAGAGATTTTTCTGGAAACACCATATATTTT. Translated, it gives CASIGDRDFSGNTIYF. The rearrangement joins TRBV25-1 to TRBJ1-3; 7 positions match TRBD1. The CDR3 runs to 16 residues. Germline V CDR1 and CDR2: MGHDK, SYGVNS. The ends lost 7 bases at V and 1 base at J; junction bases unmatched: 10.

This chain uses TRBV7-2 with TRBJ2-3, with TRBD2 matching 12 bases. This CDR3 region has 17 residues. Trimming removed 7 bases from V and 1 base from J; junction bases left unmatched: 9. Germline CDR1 SGHTA, CDR2 FQGNSA. In DNA form, the CDR3 reads TGTGCCAGCAAGATACTACGGACTAGCGGGGGCACAGATACGCAGTATTTT. This gives the protein CASKILRTSGGTDTQYF. Looking up the rest from reference TRBV7-2 and TRBJ2-3 gives the full variable domain: GAGVSQSPSNKVTEKGKDVELRCDPISGHTALYWYRQSLGQGLEFLIYFQGNSAPDKSGLPSDRFSAERTGGSVSTLTIQRTQQEDSAVYLCASKILRTSGGTDTQYFGPGTRLTVL.